Listed below are T cell receptor beta chains from one sample, sequenced in a study of OX40 agonist ivuxolimab in advanced cancers. Assay: immunoSEQ multiplex PCR; the TCRdb copy retains only in-frame clones and omits some. Of about 96,000 clones in the sample, 84% were seen once. The sequencing used CD4+ or CD8+ T cells sorted from blood, collected in a trial of the OX40 agonist ivuxolimab. The origin of the receptors is an adult with an advanced solid tumor such as melanoma, head and neck, liver or kidney cancer. The CDR3 runs from the conserved cysteine through the conserved F or W. Each record gives: J gene, D gene, clone size, V gene, CDR3 protein, CDR3 DNA. D genes are given only for firm matches. The size of a clone is reported for some rows only, either as once, few or many, or as a class for expanded clones.

J: TRBJ1-1; D: NA; size: NA; V: TRBV6-5; CDR3: CASSYSQGLRDTEAFF; DNA: TGTGCCAGCAGTTACTCGCAGGGATTGAGGGACACTGAAGCTTTCTTT
J: TRBJ2-7; D: NA; size: few; V: TRBV7-8; CDR3: CASSLPNSEQYF; DNA: TGTGCCAGCAGCTTACCCAATAGCGAGCAGTACTTC
J: TRBJ1-2; D: TRBD1; size: NA; V: TRBV19; CDR3: CASSSGQGVNGYTF; DNA: TGTGCCAGTAGCAGCGGACAGGGGGTTAATGGCTACACCTTC
J: TRBJ1-6; D: NA; size: NA; V: TRBV29-1; CDR3: CSVGTDYNSPLHF; DNA: TGCAGCGTTGGGACAGACTATAATTCACCCCTCCACTTT
J: TRBJ1-1; D: TRBD1; size: NA; V: TRBV2; CDR3: CASRGTGRVTEAFF; DNA: TGTGCCAGCAGAGGGACAGGGAGGGTTACTGAAGCTTTCTTT
J: TRBJ2-3; D: NA; size: NA; V: TRBV9; CDR3: CASSPILEDTQYF; DNA: TGTGCCAGCAGCCCAATCCTAGAGGATACGCAGTATTTT
J: TRBJ1-1; D: NA; size: NA; V: TRBV30; CDR3: CASGKVTEAFF; DNA: TGTGCCTCAGGGAAGGTGACTGAAGCTTTCTTT
J: TRBJ2-4; D: TRBD2; size: NA; V: TRBV6-6; CDR3: CASSASGRIAKNIQYF; DNA: TGTGCCAGCAGCGCCAGCGGGAGGATAGCCAAAAACATTCAGTACTTC
J: TRBJ1-1; D: NA; size: NA; V: TRBV5-1; CDR3: CASSLRGGGRTEAFF; DNA: TGCGCCAGCAGCTTGCGGGGGGGCGGTAGGACTGAAGCTTTCTTT
J: TRBJ2-3; D: NA; size: NA; V: TRBV7-2; CDR3: CASSLLFTSTDTQYF; DNA: TGTGCCAGCAGCTTACTGTTTACTAGCACAGATACGCAGTATTTT
J: TRBJ1-1; D: NA; size: NA; V: TRBV6-5; CDR3: CASQKGTEAFF; DNA: TGTGCCAGCCAAAAGGGGACTGAAGCTTTCTTT
J: TRBJ1-5; D: NA; size: NA; V: TRBV9; CDR3: CASSVTGWQPQHF; DNA: TGTGCCAGCAGCGTTACAGGGTGGCAGCCCCAGCATTTT
J: TRBJ2-2; D: TRBD1; size: NA; V: TRBV12-5; CDR3: CASGQGFTGELFF; DNA: TGTGCTAGTGGACAGGGGTTCACCGGGGAGCTGTTTTTT
J: TRBJ2-5; D: NA; size: NA; V: TRBV5-1; CDR3: CASSIGGRETQYF; DNA: TGCGCCAGCAGCATAGGGGGGCGGGAGACCCAGTACTTC
J: TRBJ1-4; D: NA; size: NA; V: TRBV15; CDR3: CATSRDTPGTPNNEKLFF; DNA: TGTGCCACCAGCAGAGATACACCCGGGACACCTAATAATGAAAAACTGTTTTTT
J: TRBJ1-2; D: NA; size: NA; V: TRBV7-2; CDR3: CASPSGEDYGYTF; DNA: TGTGCCAGTCCCTCGGGGGAAGACTATGGCTACACCTTC
J: TRBJ2-7; D: TRBD1; size: NA; V: TRBV10-3; CDR3: CAITPDRMLQYF; DNA: TGTGCCATCACCCCGGACAGGATGTTGCAGTACTTC
J: TRBJ2-5; D: NA; size: NA; V: TRBV5-1; CDR3: CASSLERLQETQYF; DNA: TGCGCCAGCAGCTTGGAGCGACTTCAAGAGACCCAGTACTTC
J: TRBJ2-6; D: NA; size: NA; V: TRBV19; CDR3: CASSITGRVSGLANVLTF; DNA: TGTGCCAGTAGTATAACTGGCCGCGTCTCTGGGTTGGCCAACGTCCTGACTTTC
J: TRBJ2-2; D: NA; size: NA; V: TRBV11-2; CDR3: CASSGALSGTGELFF; DNA: TGTGCCAGCAGCGGTGCCCTTAGCGGTACCGGGGAGCTGTTTTTT
J: TRBJ2-3; D: NA; size: NA; V: TRBV9; CDR3: CASSVVGGSTDTQYF; DNA: TGTGCCAGCAGCGTAGTGGGGGGCTCCACAGATACGCAGTATTTT
J: TRBJ2-5; D: TRBD1; size: few; V: TRBV11-2; CDR3: CASRGQGEETQYF; DNA: TGTGCCAGCAGAGGACAGGGGGAAGAGACCCAGTACTTC
J: TRBJ2-7; D: NA; size: NA; V: TRBV4-2; CDR3: CASSQGGYEQYF; DNA: TGTGCCAGCAGCCAGGGGGGCTACGAGCAGTACTTC
J: TRBJ2-7; D: TRBD1; size: few; V: TRBV28; CDR3: CASRLIGQAYEQYF; DNA: TGTGCCAGCAGACTAATCGGACAGGCCTACGAGCAGTACTTC
J: TRBJ1-2; D: NA; size: NA; V: TRBV19; CDR3: CASSDPDLGTPGYTF; DNA: TGTGCCAGTAGTGACCCGGACCTTGGGACGCCCGGCTACACCTTC
J: TRBJ2-7; D: NA; size: NA; V: TRBV5-8; CDR3: CASSLRRVYEQYF; DNA: TGTGCCAGCAGCTTGAGGAGGGTGTACGAGCAGTACTTC
J: TRBJ2-3; D: TRBD2; size: NA; V: TRBV2; CDR3: CATTSGGTTDTQYF; DNA: TGTGCCACGACTAGCGGGGGTACCACAGATACGCAGTATTTT
J: TRBJ2-4; D: TRBD1; size: NA; V: TRBV7-2; CDR3: CASSPDPDRGRIQYF; DNA: TGTGCCAGCAGCCCAGACCCGGACAGGGGAAGGATTCAGTACTTC
J: TRBJ2-2; D: TRBD2; size: NA; V: TRBV19; CDR3: CASSTAGGPGELFF; DNA: TGTGCCAGTAGTACAGCGGGAGGGCCCGGGGAGCTGTTTTTT
J: TRBJ2-3; D: NA; size: NA; V: TRBV6-4; CDR3: CASSQTSGELGTQYF; DNA: TGTGCCAGCAGCCAGACTAGTGGGGAGCTGGGTACGCAGTATTTT
J: TRBJ2-7; D: NA; size: NA; V: TRBV18; CDR3: CASSPPVEYEQYF; DNA: TGTGCCAGCTCACCACCGGTGGAATACGAGCAGTACTTC
J: TRBJ1-1; D: NA; size: few; V: TRBV7-8; CDR3: CASSLGGTGVTEAFF; DNA: TGTGCCAGCAGCTTAGGGGGCACGGGGGTAACTGAAGCTTTCTTT
J: TRBJ2-7; D: TRBD1; size: NA; V: TRBV9; CDR3: CASSVALQGAASQQYF; DNA: TGTGCCAGCAGCGTAGCCCTACAGGGGGCCGCAAGTCAGCAGTACTTC
J: TRBJ2-3; D: NA; size: NA; V: TRBV12-2; CDR3: CASRLPGTSGTDTQYF; DNA: TGTGCAAGTCGCTTACCCGGGACTAGCGGCACAGATACGCAGTATTTT
J: TRBJ2-4; D: NA; size: NA; V: TRBV1; CDR3: CTSSPQGVGSNKNIQYF; DNA: TGCACCAGCAGCCCCCAAGGGGTTGGAAGTAACAAAAACATTCAGTACTTC
J: TRBJ2-5; D: NA; size: NA; V: TRBV5-1; CDR3: CASSPTSQETQYF; DNA: TGCGCCAGCAGCCCCACAAGCCAAGAGACCCAGTACTTC
J: TRBJ2-3; D: TRBD2; size: NA; V: TRBV4-3; CDR3: CASSQDAAGGVDTQYF; DNA: TGCGCCAGCAGCCAAGACGCCGCGGGGGGGGTAGATACGCAGTATTTT
J: TRBJ1-1; D: NA; size: NA; V: TRBV18; CDR3: CASSPNQRQNTEAFF; DNA: TGTGCCAGCTCACCCAACCAGCGACAGAACACTGAAGCTTTCTTT
J: TRBJ2-7; D: NA; size: once; V: TRBV29-1; CDR3: CSVRDRTYEQYF; DNA: TGCAGCGTCCGGGACCGTACCTACGAGCAGTACTTC
J: TRBJ2-1; D: NA; size: NA; V: TRBV7-3; CDR3: CASSLTWESEQFF; DNA: TGTGCCAGCAGCCTAACTTGGGAGAGTGAGCAGTTCTTC
J: TRBJ1-1; D: NA; size: NA; V: TRBV30; CDR3: CAWGSTPTEAFF; DNA: TGTGCCTGGGGCTCCACACCCACTGAAGCTTTCTTT
J: TRBJ1-1; D: TRBD1; size: once; V: TRBV5-1; CDR3: CASSLGQGVPEAFF; DNA: TGCGCCAGCAGCTTGGGTCAGGGGGTCCCTGAAGCTTTCTTT
J: TRBJ2-1; D: TRBD2; size: NA; V: TRBV10-3; CDR3: CAISGTSREQFF; DNA: TGTGCCATCAGTGGGACTAGTCGTGAGCAGTTCTTC
J: TRBJ1-2; D: NA; size: NA; V: TRBV14; CDR3: CASSQVDSPANYGYTF; DNA: TGTGCCAGCAGCCAAGTGGACAGCCCAGCAAACTATGGCTACACCTTC
J: TRBJ2-7; D: TRBD1; size: NA; V: TRBV2; CDR3: CASNRGYEQYF; DNA: TGTGCCAGCAACAGGGGCTACGAGCAGTACTTC
J: TRBJ1-2; D: TRBD1; size: NA; V: TRBV19; CDR3: CASSITGGSDGYTF; DNA: TGTGCCAGTAGTATCACAGGGGGCTCCGATGGCTACACCTTC
J: TRBJ1-1; D: NA; size: NA; V: TRBV9; CDR3: CASSFGDTEAFF; DNA: TGTGCCAGCAGCTTCGGAGACACTGAAGCTTTCTTT
J: TRBJ2-7; D: NA; size: NA; V: TRBV5-1; CDR3: CASSRDGFYEQYF; DNA: TGCGCCAGCAGCCGGGACGGATTCTACGAGCAGTACTTC
J: TRBJ2-7; D: TRBD1; size: once; V: TRBV7-9; CDR3: CASSAGQGAGNEQYF; DNA: TGTGCCAGCAGCGCGGGACAGGGGGCAGGGAACGAGCAGTACTTC
J: TRBJ1-4; D: TRBD1; size: NA; V: TRBV9; CDR3: CASSVGQGVYEKLFF; DNA: TGTGCCAGCAGCGTAGGACAGGGTGTATATGAAAAACTGTTTTTT
J: TRBJ1-5; D: NA; size: NA; V: TRBV15; CDR3: CATSRNTSTGRGKEPQHF; DNA: TGTGCCACCAGCAGAAATACGTCTACAGGGAGGGGAAAAGAGCCCCAGCATTTT
J: TRBJ2-7; D: NA; size: few; V: TRBV29-1; CDR3: CSVGGASSYEQYF; DNA: TGCAGCGTTGGAGGGGCCAGCTCCTACGAGCAGTACTTC
J: TRBJ2-7; D: TRBD2; size: once; V: TRBV4-1; CDR3: CASSQALGDYDEQYF; DNA: TGCGCCAGCAGCCAAGCCTTGGGGGACTACGACGAGCAGTACTTC